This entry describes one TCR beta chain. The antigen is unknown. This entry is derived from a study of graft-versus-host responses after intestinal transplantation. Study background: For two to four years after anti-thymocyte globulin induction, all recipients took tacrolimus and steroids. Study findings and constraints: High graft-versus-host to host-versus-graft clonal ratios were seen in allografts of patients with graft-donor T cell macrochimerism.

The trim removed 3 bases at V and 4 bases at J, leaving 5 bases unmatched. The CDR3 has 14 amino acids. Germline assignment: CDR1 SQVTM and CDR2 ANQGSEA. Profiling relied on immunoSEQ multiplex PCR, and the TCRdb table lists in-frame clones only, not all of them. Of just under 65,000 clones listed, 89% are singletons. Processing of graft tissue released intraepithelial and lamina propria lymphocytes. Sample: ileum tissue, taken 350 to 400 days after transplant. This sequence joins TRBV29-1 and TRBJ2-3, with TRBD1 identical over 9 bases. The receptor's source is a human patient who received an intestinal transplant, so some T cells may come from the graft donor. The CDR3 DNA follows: TGCAGCGTTGACGGGACAGGGCCCGCAGATACGCAGTATTTT. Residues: CSVDGTGPADTQYF.